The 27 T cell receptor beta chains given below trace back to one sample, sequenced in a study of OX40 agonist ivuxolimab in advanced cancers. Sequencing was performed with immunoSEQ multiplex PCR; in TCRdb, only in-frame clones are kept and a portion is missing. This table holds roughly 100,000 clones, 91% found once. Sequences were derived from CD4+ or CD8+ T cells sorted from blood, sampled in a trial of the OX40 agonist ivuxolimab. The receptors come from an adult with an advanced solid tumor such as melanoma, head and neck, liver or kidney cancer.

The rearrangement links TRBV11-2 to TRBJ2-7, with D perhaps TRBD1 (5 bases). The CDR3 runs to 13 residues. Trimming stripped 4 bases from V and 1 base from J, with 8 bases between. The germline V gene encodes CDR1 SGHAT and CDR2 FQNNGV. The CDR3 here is CASSSGSSYEQYF. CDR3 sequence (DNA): TGTGCCAGCAGCTCAGGGTCTTCCTACGAGCAGTACTTC.

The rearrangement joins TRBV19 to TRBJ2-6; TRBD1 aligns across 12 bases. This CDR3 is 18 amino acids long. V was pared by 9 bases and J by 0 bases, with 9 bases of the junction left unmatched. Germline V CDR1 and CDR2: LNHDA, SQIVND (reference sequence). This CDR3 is CASHTRDRGPSGANVLTF. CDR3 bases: TGTGCCAGCCACACGAGGGACAGGGGGCCCTCTGGGGCCAACGTCCTGACTTTC.

This CDR3 reads CASSAQGGEGIDKAFF. The CDR3 nucleotides are TGTGCCAGCAGCGCGCAGGGGGGCGAAGGGATCGATAAAGCTTTCTTT. The chain joins TRBV9 to TRBJ1-1; 7 bases line up with TRBD1. The CDR3 has 16 amino acids. V gave up 3 bases and J gave up 9 bases; unmatched junction bases: 17. In germline, CDR1 is SGDLS, CDR2 YYNGEE. Full variable domain (rest looked up from reference TRBV9 and TRBJ1-1): DSGVTQTPKHLITATGQRVTLRCSPRSGDLSVYWYQQSLDQGLQFLIQYYNGEERAKGNILERFSAQQFPDLHSELNLSSLELGDSALYFCASSAQGGEGIDKAFFGQGTRLTVV.

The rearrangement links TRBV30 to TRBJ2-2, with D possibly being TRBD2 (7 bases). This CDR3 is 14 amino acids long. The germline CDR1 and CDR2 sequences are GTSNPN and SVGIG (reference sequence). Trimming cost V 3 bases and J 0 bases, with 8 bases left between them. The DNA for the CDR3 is TGTGCCTGGAGAGGGGGGGCGAACACCGGGGAGCTGTTTTTT. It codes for CAWRGGANTGELFF.

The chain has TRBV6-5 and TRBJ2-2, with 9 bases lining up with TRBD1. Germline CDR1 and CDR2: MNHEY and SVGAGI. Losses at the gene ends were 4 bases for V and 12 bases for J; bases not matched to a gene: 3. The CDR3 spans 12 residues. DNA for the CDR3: TGTGCCAGCAGTTTGGGACAGGGCCAGCTGTTTTTT. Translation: CASSLGQGQLFF.

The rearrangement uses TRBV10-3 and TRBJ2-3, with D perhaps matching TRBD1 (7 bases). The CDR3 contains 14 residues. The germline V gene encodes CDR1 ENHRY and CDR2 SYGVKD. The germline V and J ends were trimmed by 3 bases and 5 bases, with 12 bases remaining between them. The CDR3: CAISDRQGGDTQYF. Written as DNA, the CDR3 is TGTGCCATCAGTGACCGACAGGGAGGAGATACGCAGTATTTT.

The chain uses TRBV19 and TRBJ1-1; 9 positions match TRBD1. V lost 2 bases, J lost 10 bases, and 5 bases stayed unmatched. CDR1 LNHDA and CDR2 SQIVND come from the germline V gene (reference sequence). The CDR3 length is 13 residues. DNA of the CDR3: TGTGCCAGTAGTATACCTGGGACAGGGCGAGCTTTCTTT. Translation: CASSIPGTGRAFF.

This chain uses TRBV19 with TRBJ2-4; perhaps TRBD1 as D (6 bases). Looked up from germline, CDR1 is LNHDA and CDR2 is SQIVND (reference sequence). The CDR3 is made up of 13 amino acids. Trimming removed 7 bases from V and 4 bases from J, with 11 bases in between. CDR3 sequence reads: CASKHREKNIQYF. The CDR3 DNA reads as TGTGCCAGTAAACACAGGGAGAAAAACATTCAGTACTTC.

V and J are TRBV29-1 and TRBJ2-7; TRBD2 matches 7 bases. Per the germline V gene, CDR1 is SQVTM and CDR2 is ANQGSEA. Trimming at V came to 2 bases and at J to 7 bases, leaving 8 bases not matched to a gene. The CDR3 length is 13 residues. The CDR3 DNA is TGCAGCGTTGAACGGTCGGGAGGAGGAGAGCAGTACTTC. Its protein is CSVERSGGGEQYF.

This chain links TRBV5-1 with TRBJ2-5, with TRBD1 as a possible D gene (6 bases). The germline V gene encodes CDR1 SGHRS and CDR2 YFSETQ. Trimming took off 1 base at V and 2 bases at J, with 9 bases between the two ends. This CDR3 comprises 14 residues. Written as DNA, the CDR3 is TGCGCCAGCAGCTTGACAGGGCTACAAGAGACCCAGTACTTC. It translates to CASSLTGLQETQYF.

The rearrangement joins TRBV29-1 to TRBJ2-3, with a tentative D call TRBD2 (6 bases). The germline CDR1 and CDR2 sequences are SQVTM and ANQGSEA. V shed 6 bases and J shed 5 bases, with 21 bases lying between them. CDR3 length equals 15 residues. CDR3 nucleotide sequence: TGCAGCGTCCTTGGAGGGCAGGCAAATAGAGATACGCAGTATTTT. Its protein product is CSVLGGQANRDTQYF.

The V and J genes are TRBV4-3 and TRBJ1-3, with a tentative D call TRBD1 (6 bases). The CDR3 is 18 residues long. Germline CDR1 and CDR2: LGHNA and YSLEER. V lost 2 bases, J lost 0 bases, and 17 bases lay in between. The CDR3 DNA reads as TGCGCCAGCAGCCAAAGGGGTCGGGGGGCACTCTCTGGAAACACCATATATTTT. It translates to CASSQRGRGALSGNTIYF.

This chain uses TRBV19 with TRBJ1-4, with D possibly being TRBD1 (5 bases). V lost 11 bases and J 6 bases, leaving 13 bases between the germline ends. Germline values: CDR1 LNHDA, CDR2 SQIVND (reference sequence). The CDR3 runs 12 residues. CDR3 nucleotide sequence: TGTGCCGGGGCAGGGCGGGATGAAAAACTGTTTTTT. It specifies CAGAGRDEKLFF.

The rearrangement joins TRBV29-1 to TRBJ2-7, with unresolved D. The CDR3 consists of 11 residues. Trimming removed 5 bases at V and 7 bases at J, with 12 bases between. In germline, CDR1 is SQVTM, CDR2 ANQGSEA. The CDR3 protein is CSVRSREEQYF. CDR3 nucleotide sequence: TGCAGCGTTCGGTCCCGTGAGGAGCAGTACTTC.

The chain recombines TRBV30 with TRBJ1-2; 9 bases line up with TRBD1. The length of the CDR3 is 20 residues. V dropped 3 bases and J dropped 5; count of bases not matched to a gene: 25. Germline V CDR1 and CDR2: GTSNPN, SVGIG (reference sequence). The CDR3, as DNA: TGTGCCTGGAGCGTTTACCCGGGACAGGGAAGGTTTCGCTCTAGGTATGGCTACACCTTC. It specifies CAWSVYPGQGRFRSRYGYTF.

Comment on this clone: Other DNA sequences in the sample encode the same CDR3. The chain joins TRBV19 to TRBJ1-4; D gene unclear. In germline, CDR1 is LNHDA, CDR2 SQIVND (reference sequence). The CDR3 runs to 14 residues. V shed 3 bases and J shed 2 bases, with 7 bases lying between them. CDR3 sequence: CASSIGETNEKLFF. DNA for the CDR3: TGTGCCAGTAGTATCGGGGAGACTAATGAAAAACTGTTTTTT.

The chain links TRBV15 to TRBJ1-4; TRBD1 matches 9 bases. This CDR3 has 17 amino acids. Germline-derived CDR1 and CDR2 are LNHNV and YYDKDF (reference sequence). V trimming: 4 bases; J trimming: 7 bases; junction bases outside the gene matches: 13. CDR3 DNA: TGTGCCACCAGCATCTGGGACAGGGAAACGGCGAGTGAAAAACTGTTTTTT. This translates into CATSIWDRETASEKLFF.

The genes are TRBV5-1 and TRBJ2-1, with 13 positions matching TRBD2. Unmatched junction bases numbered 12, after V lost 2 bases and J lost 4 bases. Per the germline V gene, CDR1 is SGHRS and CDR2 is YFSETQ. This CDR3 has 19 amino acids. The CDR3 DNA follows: TGCGCCAGCAGCTTTACTAGCGGGAGGGCCGAATTGGGGTACAATGAGCAGTTCTTC. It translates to CASSFTSGRAELGYNEQFF.

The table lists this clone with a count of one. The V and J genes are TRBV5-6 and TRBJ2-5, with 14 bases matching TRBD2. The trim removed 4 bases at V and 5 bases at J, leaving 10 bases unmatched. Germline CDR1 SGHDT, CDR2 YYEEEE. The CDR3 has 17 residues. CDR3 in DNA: TGTGCCAGCAGCACCGAGAGACTAGCGGGAGGGCGGGAGACCCAGTACTTC. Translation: CASSTERLAGGRETQYF.

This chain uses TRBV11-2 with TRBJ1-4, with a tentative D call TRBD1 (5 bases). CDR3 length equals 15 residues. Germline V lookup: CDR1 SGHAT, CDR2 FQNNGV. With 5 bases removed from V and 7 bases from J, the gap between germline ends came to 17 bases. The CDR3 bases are TGTGCCAGCAGCCCAACAGGCTCCCGGGTTGAAAAACTGTTTTTT. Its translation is CASSPTGSRVEKLFF.

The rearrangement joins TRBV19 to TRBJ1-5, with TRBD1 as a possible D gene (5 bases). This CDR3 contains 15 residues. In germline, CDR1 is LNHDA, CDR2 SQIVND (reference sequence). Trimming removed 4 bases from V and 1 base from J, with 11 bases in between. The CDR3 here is CASSNIRGSNQPQHF. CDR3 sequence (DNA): TGTGCCAGTAGTAACATACGGGGGAGCAATCAGCCCCAGCATTTT. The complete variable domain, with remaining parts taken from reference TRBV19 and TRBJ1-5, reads DGGITQSPKYLFRKEGQNVTLSCEQNLNHDAMYWYRQDPGQGLRLIYYSQIVNDFQKGDIAEGYSVSREKKESFPLTVTSAQKNPTAFYLCASSNIRGSNQPQHFGDGTRLSIL.

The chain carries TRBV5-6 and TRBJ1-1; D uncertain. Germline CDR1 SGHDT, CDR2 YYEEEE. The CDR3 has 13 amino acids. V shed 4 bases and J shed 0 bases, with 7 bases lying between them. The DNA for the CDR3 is TGTGCCAGCAGCCTTCTATTGAACACTGAAGCTTTCTTT. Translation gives CASSLLLNTEAFF.

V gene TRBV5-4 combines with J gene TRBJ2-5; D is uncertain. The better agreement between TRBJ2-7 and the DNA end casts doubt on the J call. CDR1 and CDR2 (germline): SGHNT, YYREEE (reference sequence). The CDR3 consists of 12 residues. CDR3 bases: TGTGCCAGCAGCTTAGGGACCTACGAGCAGTACTTC. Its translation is CASSLGTYEQYF.

Here the CDR3 reads CASSLGRNTEAFF. The CDR3 DNA follows: TGTGCCAGCAGCTTGGGACGTAACACTGAAGCTTTCTTT. The chain combines TRBV7-9 with TRBJ1-1; D possibly corresponds to TRBD1 (5 bases). Germline V gene data show CDR1 as SEHNR and CDR2 as FQNEAQ (reference sequence). V was cut by 3 bases and J by 2 bases, with 7 bases left in between. The CDR3 loop spans 13 amino acids.

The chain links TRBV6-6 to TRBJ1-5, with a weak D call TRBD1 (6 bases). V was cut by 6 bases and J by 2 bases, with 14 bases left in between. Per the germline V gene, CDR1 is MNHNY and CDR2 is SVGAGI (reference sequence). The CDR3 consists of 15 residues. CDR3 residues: CASRERTEGNQPQHF. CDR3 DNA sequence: TGTGCCAGCAGAGAGAGGACAGAAGGCAATCAGCCCCAGCATTTT.

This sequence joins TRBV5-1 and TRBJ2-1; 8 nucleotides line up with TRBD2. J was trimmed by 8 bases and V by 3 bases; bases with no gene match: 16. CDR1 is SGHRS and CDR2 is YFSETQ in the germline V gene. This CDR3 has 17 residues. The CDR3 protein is CASSYRPPGTRIDEQFF. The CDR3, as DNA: TGCGCCAGCAGCTACAGGCCTCCGGGGACTAGAATCGATGAGCAGTTCTTC.

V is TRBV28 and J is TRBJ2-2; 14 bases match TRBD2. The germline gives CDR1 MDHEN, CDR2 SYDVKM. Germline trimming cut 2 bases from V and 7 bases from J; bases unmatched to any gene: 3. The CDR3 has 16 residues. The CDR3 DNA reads TGTGCCAGCAGTTTACGGGGACTAGCGGGGGACGGGGAGCTGTTTTTT. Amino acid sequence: CASSLRGLAGDGELFF. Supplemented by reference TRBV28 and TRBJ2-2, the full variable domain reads DVKVTQSSRYLVKRTGEKVFLECVQDMDHENMFWYRQDPGLGLRLIYFSYDVKMKEKGDIPEGYSVSREKKERFSLILESASTNQTSMYLCASSLRGLAGDGELFFGEGSRLTVL.